The TCR beta chain described here comes from a study of T cell changes during pregnancy in multiple sclerosis. The table came from immunoSEQ multiplex PCR; TCRdb's copy has only in-frame clones and leaves some out. The sample lists around 39,000 clones; about 90% were seen once. Germline CDR1 SQVTM, CDR2 ANQGSEA. This CDR3 is built from 12 residues. Trimming took 6 bases from V and 8 from J; bases not matched to a gene: 9. V is TRBV29-1 and J is TRBJ1-2, with 7 bases aligning to TRBD1. This TCR came from a female donor with multiple sclerosis, enrolled in a pregnancy study. The sequences come from CD8+ T cells from peripheral blood mononuclear cells, collected before pregnancy. The CDR3 protein is CSVPHRGEGYTF. The CDR3 DNA reads as TGCAGCGTCCCGCACAGGGGAGAAGGCTACACCTTC.